The 11 T cell receptor beta chains in this list originate from one sample, sequenced in a study of shared clonotypes between healthy human individuals. Some clones are missing from TCRdb's copy, which holds only in-frame ones; the method was immunoSEQ multiplex PCR. The sample comprises more than 2,000,000 clones, 85% to 95% of which are singletons, and under 0.45% rests with the top ten. The sequencing sample was made of naive CD4+ T cells from PBMCs. Regarding subset: CD45RA+ positively selected. These receptors originate from a man between 18 and 29 years old in good health. Some clones in this sample may be carry-over from other donors' samples.

Only a few counts were recorded for this clone. This sequence joins TRBV6-6 and TRBJ1-1; the match to TRBD1 covers 8 bases. The trim removed 5 bases at V and 9 bases at J, leaving 8 bases unmatched. The CDR3 has 13 residues. Germline V gives CDR1 MNHNY, CDR2 SVGAGI (reference sequence). The CDR3 region has the DNA TGTGCCAGCAGTGTAGACCGGGACAGGAAAGCTTTCTTT. It encodes CASSVDRDRKAFF.

This chain links TRBV7-8 with TRBJ1-1; weak D call: TRBD1 (5 bases). The germline V gene encodes CDR1 SGHVS and CDR2 FQNEAQ. V was shortened by 9 bases and J by 1 base, with 15 bases between the two germline ends. The CDR3 covers 14 residues. CDR3 coding DNA: TGTGCCAGTAAGGGTGGACACGGGAACACTGAAGCTTTCTTT. Amino acid sequence: CASKGGHGNTEAFF.

In its sample, this clone was seen a few times. This rearrangement joins TRBV28 to TRBJ1-3; the D is unclear. Trimming shortened V by 5 bases and J by 1 base, and 15 bases separated the two germline ends. The CDR3 spans 16 residues. Germline lookup yields CDR1 MDHEN and CDR2 SYDVKM. The CDR3: CASSLPSLRSGNTIYF. The CDR3 bases are TGTGCCAGCAGTCTGCCCTCTTTGAGATCTGGAAACACCATATATTTT. The complete variable domain, with remaining parts taken from reference TRBV28 and TRBJ1-3, reads DVKVTQSSRYLVKRTGEKVFLECVQDMDHENMFWYRQDPGLGLRLIYFSYDVKMKEKGDIPEGYSVSREKKERFSLILESASTNQTSMYLCASSLPSLRSGNTIYFGEGSWLTVV.

The CDR3 coding sequence is TGTGCCAGCAGAGACCGAGGGGTTTCCTACGAGCAGTACTTC. Protein sequence: CASRDRGVSYEQYF. The chain links TRBV27 to TRBJ2-7, with D possibly being TRBD1 or TRBD2 (5 bases each). Germline CDR1 MNHEY, CDR2 SMNVEV (reference sequence). The V gene lost 6 bases and the J gene lost 1 base, with 13 bases spanning the gap. The CDR3 runs 14 residues.

Turning to this clone: At the DNA level, this CDR3 is encoded by other sequences in the same sample as well. The chain links TRBV5-1 to TRBJ2-1; perhaps TRBD2 as D (5 bases). Trimming cost V 0 bases and J 7 bases, with 8 bases left between them. The CDR3 is made up of 13 amino acids. Germline V CDR1 and CDR2: SGHRS, YFSETQ. The CDR3 nucleotides are TGCGCCAGCAGCTTGGGGAGCGGTAATGAGCAGTTCTTC. This translates into CASSLGSGNEQFF.

V is TRBV5-8 and J is TRBJ1-5, with 7 bases aligning to TRBD1. The CDR3 runs 16 residues. From germline, CDR1 is SGHTS and CDR2 YDEGEE. The ends lost 5 bases at V and 0 bases at J; junction bases unmatched: 8. DNA of the CDR3: TGTGCCAGCAGTCGACAGGGCGAATATAGCAATCAGCCCCAGCATTTT. This sequence encodes CASSRQGEYSNQPQHF.

The chain employs TRBV30 and TRBJ1-1; TRBD1 is a possible D gene (6 bases). The CDR3 has 13 residues. Trimming removed 3 bases at V and 1 base at J, with 9 bases between. Germline values: CDR1 GTSNPN, CDR2 SVGIG (reference sequence). Here the CDR3 reads CAWRSGANTEAFF. CDR3 bases: TGTGCCTGGAGGTCGGGGGCGAACACTGAAGCTTTCTTT.

The chain uses TRBV4-2 and TRBJ2-1; TRBD2 aligns across 11 bases. J gave up 6 bases and V 0 bases, and 10 bases lay outside the gene matches. CDR1 is LGHNA and CDR2 is YNFKEQ in the germline V gene. The CDR3 covers 18 residues. CDR3 sequence: CASSQDLAGGPRGNEQFF. The CDR3 bases are TGTGCCAGCAGCCAAGACCTAGCGGGAGGACCCAGAGGCAATGAGCAGTTCTTC.

In the case of this clone: Other DNA sequences in the same sample also yield this CDR3. The CDR3: CASSPPATYEQYF. CDR3 nucleotides: TGTGCCAGCAGTCCACCAGCGACCTACGAGCAGTACTTC. The chain combines TRBV28 with TRBJ2-7; D is unclear. Germline V CDR1 and CDR2: MDHEN, SYDVKM. V dropped 5 bases and J dropped 2 bases, with 10 bases sitting between them. CDR3 length: 13 residues.

The chain joins TRBV30 to TRBJ2-2; 8 bases are a match to TRBD2. Germline values: CDR1 GTSNPN, CDR2 SVGIG (reference sequence). The CDR3 has 16 residues. V shed 4 bases, J shed 0 bases, and the junction held 7 bases outside the gene matches. As DNA, the CDR3 is TGTGCCTGGAAGGATACTAGCGGAGCGAACACCGGGGAGCTGTTTTTT. As protein: CAWKDTSGANTGELFF.

This sequence joins TRBV28 and TRBJ2-7, with TRBD2 matching 9 bases. This CDR3 is built from 17 residues. Germline-derived CDR1 and CDR2 are MDHEN and SYDVKM. Losses at the gene ends were 4 bases for V and 4 bases for J; bases not matched to a gene: 14. CDR3 nucleotide sequence: TGTGCCAGCAGTTCTGGGCCGGTGACTAGCGGTCTGTACGAGCAGTACTTC. Its protein is CASSSGPVTSGLYEQYF.